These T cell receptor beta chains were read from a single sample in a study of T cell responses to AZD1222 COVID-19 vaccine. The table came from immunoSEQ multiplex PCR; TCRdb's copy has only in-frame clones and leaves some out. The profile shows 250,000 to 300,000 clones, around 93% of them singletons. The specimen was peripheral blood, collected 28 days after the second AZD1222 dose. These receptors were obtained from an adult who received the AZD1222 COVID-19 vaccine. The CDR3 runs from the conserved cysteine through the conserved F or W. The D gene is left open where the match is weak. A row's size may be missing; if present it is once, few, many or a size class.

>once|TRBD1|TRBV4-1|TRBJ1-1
TGCGCCAGCAGCCAAGTAACAGGGGTTACTGAAGCTTTCTTT
CASSQVTGVTEAFF
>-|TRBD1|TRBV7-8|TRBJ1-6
TGTGCCAGCAGCCCAGGGACAGTTAATTCACCCCTCCACTTT
CASSPGTVNSPLHF
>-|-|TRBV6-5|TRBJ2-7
TGTGCAACCAGCAGCGCCCCTCCCGGGGACGAGCAGTACTTC
CATSSAPPGDEQYF
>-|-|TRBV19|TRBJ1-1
TGTGCCAGTAGTACCTGGACTCAGAACACTGAAGCTTTCTTT
CASSTWTQNTEAFF
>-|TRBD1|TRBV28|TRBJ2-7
TGTGCCAGCAGTTTCAGGGGGAGCTCCTACGAGCAGTACTTC
CASSFRGSSYEQYF
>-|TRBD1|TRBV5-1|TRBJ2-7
TGCGCCAGCAGCCCGGAGCCGGACAGGGTCGAGCAGTACTTC
CASSPEPDRVEQYF
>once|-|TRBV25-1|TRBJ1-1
TGTGCCAGCAGTGAATGGGCCCAAGGCGCTTTCTTT
CASSEWAQGAFF
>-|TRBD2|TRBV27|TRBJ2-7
TGTGCCAGCAGTCAGGGACTAGCGATCTCCTACGAGCAGTACTTC
CASSQGLAISYEQYF
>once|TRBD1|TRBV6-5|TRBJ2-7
TGTGCCAGCAGTATCTCCGGGACAGCCTTTTCGGAGCAGTACTTC
CASSISGTAFSEQYF
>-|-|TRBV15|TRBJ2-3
TGTGCCACCAGCCCTTCTTTGGCGGGGACAACAGATACGCAGTATTTT
CATSPSLAGTTDTQYF
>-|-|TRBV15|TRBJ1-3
TGTGCCACCAGCAGAGATCGGGACCCTGGAGGAAACACCATATATTTT
CATSRDRDPGGNTIYF
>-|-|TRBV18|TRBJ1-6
TGTGCCAGCTCACCCGGTCTGATCTCCTATAATTCACCCCTCCACTTT
CASSPGLISYNSPLHF
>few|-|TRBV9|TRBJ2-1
TGTGCCAGCAGCGTAGGTTACAATGAGCAGTTCTTC
CASSVGYNEQFF
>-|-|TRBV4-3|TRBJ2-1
TGCGCCAGCAGCCGAGAACCGGGTCCCTACAATGAGCAGTTCTTC
CASSREPGPYNEQFF
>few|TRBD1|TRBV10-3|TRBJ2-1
TGTGCCATCAGCTCCGGACAGGGGGCGAGGAATGAGCAGTTCTTC
CAISSGQGARNEQFF
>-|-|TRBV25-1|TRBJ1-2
TGTGCCAGCAGTGAAAATTGGAGGGCCCGGGGCTACACCTTC
CASSENWRARGYTF
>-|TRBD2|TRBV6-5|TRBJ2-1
TGTGCCAGCAGTTACCCCGGACTAGCGGGGGGGCCGGAGCAGTTCTTC
CASSYPGLAGGPEQFF
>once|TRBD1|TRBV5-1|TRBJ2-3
TGCGCCAGCAGCAGAAACAGGGGGTTCACAGATACGCAGTATTTT
CASSRNRGFTDTQYF
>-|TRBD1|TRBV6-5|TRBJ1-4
TGTGCCAGCAGACAGGGGTCGGCTGAAAAACTGTTTTTT
CASRQGSAEKLFF
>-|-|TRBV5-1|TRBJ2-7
TGCGCCAGCAGCTCCTCTTCTGGGCCAGGGGAGGCGCGCTACGAGCAGTACTTC
CASSSSSGPGEARYEQYF
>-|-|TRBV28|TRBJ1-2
TGTGCCAGCAGTTCGATAAAACAACCGGGACAAGGCTTTAACTATGGCTACACCTTC
CASSSIKQPGQGFNYGYTF
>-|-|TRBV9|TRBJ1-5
TGTGCCAGCAGCCCTCGCCAGGAGGGAAAGCCCCAGCATTTT
CASSPRQEGKPQHF
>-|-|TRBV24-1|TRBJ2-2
TGTGCCACCAGCCTCGGGGGGAACACCGGGGAGCTGTTTTTT
CATSLGGNTGELFF
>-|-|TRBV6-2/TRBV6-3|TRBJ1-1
TGTGCCAGCAGTAGTGGAACACTGAACACTGAAGCTTTCTTT
CASSSGTLNTEAFF
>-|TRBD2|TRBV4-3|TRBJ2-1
TGCGCCAGCAGCCACCAACTAGCGGAGGAGGGGAACTACAATGAGCAGTTCTTC
CASSHQLAEEGNYNEQFF
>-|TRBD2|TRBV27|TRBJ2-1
TGTCCCAGCCGGCGGGGGGGGGTGAACAATGAGCAGTTCTTC
CPSRRGGVNNEQFF
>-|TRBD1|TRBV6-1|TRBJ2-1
TGTGCCAGCAGTGCGCCTTCGGGACAGCCCTCCTACAATGAGCAGTTCTTC
CASSAPSGQPSYNEQFF
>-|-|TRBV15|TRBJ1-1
TGTGCCACCAGCAGAGCCCGGGGGACGAACACTGAAGCTTTCTTT
CATSRARGTNTEAFF
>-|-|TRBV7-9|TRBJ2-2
TGTGCCAGCAGCTTAGAAGGGGCAAACACCGGGGAGCTGTTTTTT
CASSLEGANTGELFF
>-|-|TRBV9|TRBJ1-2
TGTGCCGGCTCTCCCTGGGCAGATTCAAACTATGGCTACACCTTC
CAGSPWADSNYGYTF
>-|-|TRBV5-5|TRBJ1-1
TGTGCCAGCAGCTTGATGGCCCGGGGTGAAGCTTTCTTT
CASSLMARGEAFF
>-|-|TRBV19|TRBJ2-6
TGTGCCAGTAGGGCCGGTCGGTCTGGGGCCAACGTCCTGACTTTC
CASRAGRSGANVLTF
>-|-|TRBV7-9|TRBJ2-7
TGTGCCAGCAGCTCCGGACAGACGACCTACGAGCAGTACTTC
CASSSGQTTYEQYF
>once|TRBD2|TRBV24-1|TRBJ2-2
TGTGCCACCTCTAGGACTAGGAACACCGGGGAGCTGTTTTTT
CATSRTRNTGELFF
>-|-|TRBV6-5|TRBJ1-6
TGTGCCAGCAGTTACTCCAGGCAGGGTTCACCCCTCCACTTT
CASSYSRQGSPLHF
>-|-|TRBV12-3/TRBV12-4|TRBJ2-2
TGTGCCAGCAGGGACGGGAACACCGGGGAGCTGTTTTTT
CASRDGNTGELFF
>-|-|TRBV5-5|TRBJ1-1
TGTGCCAGCAGCTATATTACAGGGACCATGAACACTGAAGCTTTCTTT
CASSYITGTMNTEAFF
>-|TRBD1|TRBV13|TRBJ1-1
TGTGCCAGCAGCGCGGGACAGCCACCTTCCAAGGTCGGTGAAGCTTTCTTT
CASSAGQPPSKVGEAFF
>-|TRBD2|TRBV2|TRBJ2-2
TGTGCCAGCAGTGAAAGACTAGCCGCGAACACCGGGGAGCTGTTTTTT
CASSERLAANTGELFF
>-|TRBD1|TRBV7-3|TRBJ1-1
TGTGCCAGCAGCCCTACAGGGGTGGGGACTGAAGCTTTCTTT
CASSPTGVGTEAFF
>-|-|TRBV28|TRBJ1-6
TGTGCCAGCAGATGGGCCTTAGGAGGGTATTCACCCCTCCACTTT
CASRWALGGYSPLHF
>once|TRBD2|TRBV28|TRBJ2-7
TGTGCCAGCAGCCCCGACACGGGGGGGGCCTACGAGCAGTACTTC
CASSPDTGGAYEQYF
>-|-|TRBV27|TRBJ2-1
TGTGCCAGCAGTCACGGAGAACCCAATGAGCAGTTCTTC
CASSHGEPNEQFF
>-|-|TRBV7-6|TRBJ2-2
TGTGCCAGCAGCTGGGACCGGGTGTCCGGCACCGGGGAGCTGTTTTTT
CASSWDRVSGTGELFF
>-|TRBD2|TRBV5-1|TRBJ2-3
TGCGCCAGCAGCTTGACAGCGGGAGGGCCGGGTTCCACTACGCAGTATTTT
CASSLTAGGPGSTTQYF
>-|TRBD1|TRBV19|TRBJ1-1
TGTGCCAGTATTCGGACAGGGAGGTGGAACACTGAAGCTTTCTTT
CASIRTGRWNTEAFF
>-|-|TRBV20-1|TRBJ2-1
TGCAGTGCTAGTGCGGGGACCAGTACATACAATGAGCAGTTCTTC
CSASAGTSTYNEQFF
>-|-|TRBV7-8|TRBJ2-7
TGTGCCAGCAGCCCCGCCGCGGGAAGGGTTTCGGTACACGAGCAGTACTTC
CASSPAAGRVSVHEQYF
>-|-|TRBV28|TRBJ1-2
TGTGCCAGCAGTTTCTTGGAGAACTATGGCTACACCTTC
CASSFLENYGYTF
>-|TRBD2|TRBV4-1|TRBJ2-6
TGCGCCAGCAGCCGCTCGGGACTAGCGGGGGGGCTCGGGGCCAACGTCCTGACTTTC
CASSRSGLAGGLGANVLTF
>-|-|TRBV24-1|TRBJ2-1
TGTGCCACCAGTGCTATTTTGGGAACAGGGACGGCGGCCGACAATGAGCAGTTCTTC
CATSAILGTGTAADNEQFF
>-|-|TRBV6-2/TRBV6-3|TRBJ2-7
TGTGCCAGCAGTCCCTACGAAGCAGAGCAGTACTTC
CASSPYEAEQYF
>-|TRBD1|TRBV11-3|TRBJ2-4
TGTGCCAGCAGCTTATCGACAGGGGACATTCAGTACTTC
CASSLSTGDIQYF
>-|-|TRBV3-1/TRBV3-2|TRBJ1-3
TGTGCCAGCAGCCAAGACGGATCGGTAGCTGGAAACACCATATATTTT
CASSQDGSVAGNTIYF
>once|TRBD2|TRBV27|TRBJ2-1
TGTGCCAGCACCCCTCTGACTAGCGGGGGGCCATCCTACAATGAGCAGTTCTTC
CASTPLTSGGPSYNEQFF